This entry concerns a single T cell receptor beta chain. Its target is not known. CDR1 is DFQATT, CDR2 SNEGSKA, per germline (reference sequence). The CDR3 spans 14 residues. The junction had 6 bases not matched to a gene; V was cut back by 3 bases and J by 3 bases. About 0.45 to 1 ug RNA was reverse transcribed with random hexamers. Each CDR3 protein is one row after TCRdb ran MiXCR on the immunoSEQ multiplex PCR reads. The table lists fewer than 350,000 distinct CDR3 sequences, approximately 85% of them singletons. This entry comes from a study of CD8 T cells in Susac syndrome. Study-wide findings and caveats: In its TCR sequencing and HLA analysis, the study acknowledged that the number of individuals was relatively small.

TCR beta sequencing covered blood CD8+ and CD4+ T cells. The TCR originated in a human donor with multiple sclerosis. Source material: CD8+ T cells from PBMCs. The J gene is TRBJ2-7, the V gene TRBV20-1; TRBD1 matches 9 bases. The CDR3 coding sequence is TGCAGTGCTAGGCCACGGGACAGGGTCTACGAGCAGTACTTC. Protein: CSARPRDRVYEQYF.